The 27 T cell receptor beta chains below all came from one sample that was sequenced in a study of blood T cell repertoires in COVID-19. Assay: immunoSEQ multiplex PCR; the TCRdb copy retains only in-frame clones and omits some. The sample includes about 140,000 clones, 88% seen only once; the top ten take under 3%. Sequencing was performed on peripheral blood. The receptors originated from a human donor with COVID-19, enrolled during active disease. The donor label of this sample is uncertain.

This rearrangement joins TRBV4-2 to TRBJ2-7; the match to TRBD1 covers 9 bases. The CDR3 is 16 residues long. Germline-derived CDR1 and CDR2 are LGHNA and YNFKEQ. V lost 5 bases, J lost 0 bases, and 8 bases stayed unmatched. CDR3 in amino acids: CASSSTGQGISYEQYF. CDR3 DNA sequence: TGTGCCAGCAGCTCAACCGGACAGGGGATCTCCTACGAGCAGTACTTC.

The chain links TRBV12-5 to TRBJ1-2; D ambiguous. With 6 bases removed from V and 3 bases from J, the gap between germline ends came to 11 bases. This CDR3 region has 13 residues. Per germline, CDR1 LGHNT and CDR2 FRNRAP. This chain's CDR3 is CASGLTLDYGYTF. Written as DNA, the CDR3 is TGTGCTAGTGGCCTGACACTGGACTATGGCTACACCTTC.

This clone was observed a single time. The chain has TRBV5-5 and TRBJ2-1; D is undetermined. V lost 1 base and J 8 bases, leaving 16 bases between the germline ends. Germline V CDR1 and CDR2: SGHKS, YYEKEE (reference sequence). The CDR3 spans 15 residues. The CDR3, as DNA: TGTGCCAGCAGCTTGTCTCTGGCTAGATCTGATGAGCAGTTCTTC. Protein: CASSLSLARSDEQFF.

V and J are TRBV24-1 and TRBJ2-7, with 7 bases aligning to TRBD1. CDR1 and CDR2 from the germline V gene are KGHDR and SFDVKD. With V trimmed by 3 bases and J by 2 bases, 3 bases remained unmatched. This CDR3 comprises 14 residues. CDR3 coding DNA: TGTGCCACCAGTGATAGGGACAGCCCCTACGAGCAGTACTTC. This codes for CATSDRDSPYEQYF.

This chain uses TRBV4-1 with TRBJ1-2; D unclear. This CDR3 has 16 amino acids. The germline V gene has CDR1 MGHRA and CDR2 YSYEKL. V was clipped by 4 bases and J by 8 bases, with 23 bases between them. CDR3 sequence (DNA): TGCGCCAGCAGCCCTGAGTCTCCGCCGGGGTTTCGAGGCTACACCTTC. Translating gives CASSPESPPGFRGYTF.

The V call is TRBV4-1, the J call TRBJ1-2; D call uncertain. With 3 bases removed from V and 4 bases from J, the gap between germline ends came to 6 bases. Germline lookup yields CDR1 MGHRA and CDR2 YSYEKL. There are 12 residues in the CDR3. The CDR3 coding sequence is TGCGCCAGCAGCCAGGAGTTCTATGGCTACACCTTC. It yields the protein CASSQEFYGYTF.

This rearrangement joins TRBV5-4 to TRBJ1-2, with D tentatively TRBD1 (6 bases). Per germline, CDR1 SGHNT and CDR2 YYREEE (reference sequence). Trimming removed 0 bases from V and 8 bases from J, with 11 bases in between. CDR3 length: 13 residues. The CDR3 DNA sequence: TGTGCCAGCAGCTTGGCAGGGGCAGGGGGCTACACCTTC. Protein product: CASSLAGAGGYTF. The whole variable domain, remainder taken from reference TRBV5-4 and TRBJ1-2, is ETGVTQSPTHLIKTRGQQVTLRCSSQSGHNTVSWYQQALGQGPQFIFQYYREEENGRGNFPPRFSGLQFPNYSSELNVNALELDDSALYLCASSLAGAGGYTFGSGTRLTVV.

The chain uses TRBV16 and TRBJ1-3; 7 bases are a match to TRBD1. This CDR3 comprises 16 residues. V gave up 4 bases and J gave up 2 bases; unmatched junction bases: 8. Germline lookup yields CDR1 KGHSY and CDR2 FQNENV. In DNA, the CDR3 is TGTGCCAGCAGCCCGCACAGGGGACGGCCTGGAAACACCATATATTTT. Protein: CASSPHRGRPGNTIYF.

CDR3: CASSQEGRGSQPQHF. The CDR3 DNA sequence: TGCGCCAGCAGCCAAGAGGGGAGGGGATCGCAGCCCCAGCATTTT. This chain connects TRBV4-1 to TRBJ1-5; perhaps TRBD1 as D (5 bases). The germline V gene has CDR1 MGHRA and CDR2 YSYEKL. The V end lost 0 bases, the J end lost 7 bases, and 13 bases lay between the germline ends. The CDR3 loop spans 15 amino acids.

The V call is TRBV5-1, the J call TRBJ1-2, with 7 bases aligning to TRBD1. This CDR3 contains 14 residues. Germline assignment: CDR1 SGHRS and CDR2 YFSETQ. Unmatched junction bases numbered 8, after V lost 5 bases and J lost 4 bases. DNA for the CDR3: TGCGCCAGCAGTTTCATTACAGGGGTCTATGGCTACACCTTC. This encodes CASSFITGVYGYTF.

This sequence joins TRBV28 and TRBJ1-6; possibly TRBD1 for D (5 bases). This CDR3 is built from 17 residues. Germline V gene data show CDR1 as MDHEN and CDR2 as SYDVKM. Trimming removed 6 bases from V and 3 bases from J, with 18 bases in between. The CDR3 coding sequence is TGTGCCAGCAGCCGGGGGACTCGCGGTTTCTATAATTCACCCCTCCACTTT. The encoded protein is CASSRGTRGFYNSPLHF. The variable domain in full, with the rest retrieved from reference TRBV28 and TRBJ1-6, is DVKVTQSSRYLVKRTGEKVFLECVQDMDHENMFWYRQDPGLGLRLIYFSYDVKMKEKGDIPEGYSVSREKKERFSLILESASTNQTSMYLCASSRGTRGFYNSPLHFGNGTRLTVT.

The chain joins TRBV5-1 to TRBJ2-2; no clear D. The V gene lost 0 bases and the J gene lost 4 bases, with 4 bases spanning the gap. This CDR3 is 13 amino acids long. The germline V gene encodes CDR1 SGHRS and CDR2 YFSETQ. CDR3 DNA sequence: TGCGCCAGCAGCTTGGCCGGCACCGGGGAGCTGTTTTTT. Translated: CASSLAGTGELFF.

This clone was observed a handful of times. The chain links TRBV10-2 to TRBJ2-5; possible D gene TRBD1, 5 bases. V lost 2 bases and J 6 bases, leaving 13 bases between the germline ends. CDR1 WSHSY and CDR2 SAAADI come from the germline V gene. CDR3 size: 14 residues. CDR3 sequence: CASSEVWGPQTQYF. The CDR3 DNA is TGCGCCAGCAGTGAGGTGTGGGGCCCGCAGACCCAGTACTTC.

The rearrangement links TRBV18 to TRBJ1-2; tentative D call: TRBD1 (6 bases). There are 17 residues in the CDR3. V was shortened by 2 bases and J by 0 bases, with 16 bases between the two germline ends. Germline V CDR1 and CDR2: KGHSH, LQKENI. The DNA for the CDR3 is TGTGCCAGCTCACCAAGTGGGTCCTGGACAGCTAACTATGGCTACACCTTC. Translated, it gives CASSPSGSWTANYGYTF.

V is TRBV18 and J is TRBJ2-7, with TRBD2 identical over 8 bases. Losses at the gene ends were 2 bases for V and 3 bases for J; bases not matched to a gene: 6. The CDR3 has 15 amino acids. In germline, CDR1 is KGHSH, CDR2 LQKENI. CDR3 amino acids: CASSPGSGGYYEQYF. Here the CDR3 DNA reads TGTGCCAGCTCACCAGGAAGCGGGGGATACTACGAGCAGTACTTC.

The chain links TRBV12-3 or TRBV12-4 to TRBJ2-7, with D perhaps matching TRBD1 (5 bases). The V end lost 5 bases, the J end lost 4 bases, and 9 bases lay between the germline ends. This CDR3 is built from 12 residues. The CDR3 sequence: CASSTGMYEQYF. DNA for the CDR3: TGTGCCAGCAGTACAGGAATGTACGAGCAGTACTTC.

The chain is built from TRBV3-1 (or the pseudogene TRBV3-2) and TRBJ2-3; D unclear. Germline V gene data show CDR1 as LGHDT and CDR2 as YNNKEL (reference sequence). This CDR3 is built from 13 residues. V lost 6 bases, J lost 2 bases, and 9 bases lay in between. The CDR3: CASRQTLTDTQYF. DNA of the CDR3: TGTGCCAGCAGACAGACCCTCACAGATACGCAGTATTTT.

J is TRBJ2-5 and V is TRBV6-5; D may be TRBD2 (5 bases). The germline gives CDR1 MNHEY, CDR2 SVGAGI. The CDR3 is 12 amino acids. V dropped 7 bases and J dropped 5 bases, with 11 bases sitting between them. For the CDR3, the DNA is TGTGCCAGCAAATCTAGCTTGGAGACCCAGTACTTC. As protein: CASKSSLETQYF.

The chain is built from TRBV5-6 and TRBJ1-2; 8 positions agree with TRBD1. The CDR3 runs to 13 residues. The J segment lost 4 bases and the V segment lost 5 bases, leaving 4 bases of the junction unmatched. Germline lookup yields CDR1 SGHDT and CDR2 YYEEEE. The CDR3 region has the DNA TGTGCCAGCAGAGAGACAGGGGTCTATGGCTACACCTTC. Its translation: CASRETGVYGYTF.

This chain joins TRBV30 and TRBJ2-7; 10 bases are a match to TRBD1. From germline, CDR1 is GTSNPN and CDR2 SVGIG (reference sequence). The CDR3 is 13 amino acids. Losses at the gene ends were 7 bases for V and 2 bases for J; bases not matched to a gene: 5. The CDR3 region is CASDRGRAYEQYF. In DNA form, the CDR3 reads TGTGCCTCTGACAGGGGGCGAGCCTACGAGCAGTACTTC.

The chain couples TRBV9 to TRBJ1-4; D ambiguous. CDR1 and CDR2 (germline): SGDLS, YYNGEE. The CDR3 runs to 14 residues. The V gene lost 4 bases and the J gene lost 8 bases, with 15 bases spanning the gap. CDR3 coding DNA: TGTGCCAGCAGCTCCGGACCCCGGGAGGAAAAACTGTTTTTT. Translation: CASSSGPREEKLFF.

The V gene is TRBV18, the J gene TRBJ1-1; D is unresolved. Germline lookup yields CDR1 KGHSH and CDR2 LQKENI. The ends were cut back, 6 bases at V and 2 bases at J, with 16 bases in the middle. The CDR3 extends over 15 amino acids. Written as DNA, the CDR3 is TGTGCCAGCTCGCAGCTAGAAGGAGGAAACACTGAAGCTTTCTTT. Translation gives CASSQLEGGNTEAFF.

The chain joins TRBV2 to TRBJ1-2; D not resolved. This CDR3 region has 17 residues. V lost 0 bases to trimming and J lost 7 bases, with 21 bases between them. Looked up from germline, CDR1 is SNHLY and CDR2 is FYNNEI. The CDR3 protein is CASSEARNYMTLPGYTF. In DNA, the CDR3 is TGTGCCAGCAGTGAAGCCCGTAACTATATGACGCTACCTGGCTACACCTTC.

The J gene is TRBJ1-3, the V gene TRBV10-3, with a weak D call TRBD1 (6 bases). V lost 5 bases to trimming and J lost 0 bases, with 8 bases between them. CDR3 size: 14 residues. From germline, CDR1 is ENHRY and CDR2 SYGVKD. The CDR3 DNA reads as TGTGCCATCAGTCCAGGGGACTCTGGAAACACCATATATTTT. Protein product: CAISPGDSGNTIYF.

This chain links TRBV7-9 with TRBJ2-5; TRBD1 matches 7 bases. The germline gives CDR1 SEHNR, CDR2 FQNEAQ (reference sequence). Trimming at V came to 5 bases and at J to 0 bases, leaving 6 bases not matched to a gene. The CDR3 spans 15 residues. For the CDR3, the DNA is TGTGCCAGCAGCCCCCGGGACAGAGACCAAGAGACCCAGTACTTC. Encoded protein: CASSPRDRDQETQYF. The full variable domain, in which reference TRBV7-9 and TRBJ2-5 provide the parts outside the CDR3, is DTGVSQNPRHKITKRGQNVTFRCDPISEHNRLYWYRQTLGQGPEFLTYFQNEAQLEKSRLLSDRFSAERPKGSFSTLEIQRTEQGDSAMYLCASSPRDRDQETQYFGPGTRLLVL.

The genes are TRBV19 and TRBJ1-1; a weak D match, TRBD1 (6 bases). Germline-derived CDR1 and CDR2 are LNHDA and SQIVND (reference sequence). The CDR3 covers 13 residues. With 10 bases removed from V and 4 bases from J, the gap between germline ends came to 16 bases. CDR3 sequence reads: CATRPQGVTEAFF. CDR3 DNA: TGTGCCACCAGGCCACAGGGTGTCACTGAAGCTTTCTTT.

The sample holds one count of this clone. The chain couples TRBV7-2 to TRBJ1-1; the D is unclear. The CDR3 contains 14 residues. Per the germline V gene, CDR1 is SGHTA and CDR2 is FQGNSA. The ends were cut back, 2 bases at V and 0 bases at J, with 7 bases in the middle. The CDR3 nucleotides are TGTGCCAGCAGCTTACCATCCCTGAACACTGAAGCTTTCTTT. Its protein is CASSLPSLNTEAFF.